Listed here are 14 T cell receptor beta chains from one sample, sequenced in a study of T cell responses to AZD1222 COVID-19 vaccine. Only in-frame clones appear in the TCRdb table, and some are missing; sequencing was by immunoSEQ multiplex PCR. In the table there are 140,000 to 150,000 clones, 88% of which are singletons. Here the sequenced sample was peripheral blood, taken 28 days after the second dose of the MenACWY control vaccine. These receptors came from an adult who received the MenACWY meningococcal vaccine as a control.

The CDR3 nucleotides are TGTGCCAGCAGTTTCGGCCGCGCGGTGGGCACTGAAGCTTTCTTT. It translates to CASSFGRAVGTEAFF. This sequence joins TRBV28 and TRBJ1-1, with D uncertain. The V end was cut by 3 bases, the J end by 4 bases, with 15 bases between. Germline lookup yields CDR1 MDHEN and CDR2 SYDVKM. This CDR3 spans 15 amino acids.

The chain is built from TRBV14 and TRBJ1-1; D gene unclear. CDR1 and CDR2 (germline): SGHDN, FVKESK. The CDR3 runs to 14 residues. The V gene lost 4 bases and the J gene lost 3 bases, with 12 bases spanning the gap. The CDR3, as DNA: TGTGCCAGCAGCCCCTATATTCAGGACACTGAAGCTTTCTTT. Translated, it gives CASSPYIQDTEAFF.

The rearrangement joins TRBV7-2 to TRBJ2-5; 10 bases match TRBD1. With V trimmed by 4 bases and J by 2 bases, 7 bases remained unmatched. The CDR3 consists of 16 residues. CDR1 SGHTA and CDR2 FQGNSA come from the germline V gene. DNA for the CDR3: TGTGCCAGCAGCTCCTCGCGACAGGGGGCGCAAGAGACCCAGTACTTC. This sequence encodes CASSSSRQGAQETQYF.

V usage is TRBV3-1 (or the pseudogene TRBV3-2) and J usage is TRBJ1-1; possible D gene TRBD1, 5 bases. Trimming removed 6 bases from V and 1 base from J, with 9 bases in between. The CDR3 loop spans 13 amino acids. Germline V gene data show CDR1 as LGHDT and CDR2 as YNNKEL (reference sequence). The CDR3 DNA is TGTGCCAGCAGGCTTGGACAGAACACTGAAGCTTTCTTT. This sequence encodes CASRLGQNTEAFF.

The V gene is TRBV7-2, the J gene TRBJ2-7, with a tentative D call TRBD1 (6 bases). V lost 4 bases and J lost 0, with 10 bases in between. This CDR3 comprises 14 residues. From germline, CDR1 is SGHTA and CDR2 FQGNSA. CDR3 in amino acids: CASSYQGSSYEQYF. The CDR3, as DNA: TGTGCCAGCAGCTACCAGGGGAGCTCCTACGAGCAGTACTTC.

In its sample, this clone was seen once. The chain employs TRBV28 and TRBJ2-1, with 10 bases lining up with TRBD1. V lost 3 bases, J lost 6 bases, and 2 bases stayed unmatched. The CDR3 is made up of 14 amino acids. Germline CDR1 is MDHEN and CDR2 is SYDVKM. The CDR3, as DNA: TGTGCCAGCAGTTTCCGGGACAGGGGCAATGAGCAGTTCTTC. It codes for CASSFRDRGNEQFF.

The V gene is TRBV5-6, the J gene TRBJ2-2, with TRBD1 identical over 7 bases. Germline V lookup: CDR1 SGHDT, CDR2 YYEEEE. V lost 1 base and J lost 5; bases outside the gene matches: 8. CDR3 length equals 16 residues. DNA of the CDR3: TGTGCCAGCAGCTTGATTCGTCCAGGGGGTACCGGGGAGCTGTTTTTT. This gives the protein CASSLIRPGGTGELFF.

The CDR3 sequence is CASSSGLSNQPQHF. The CDR3 coding sequence is TGTGCCAGCAGTTCAGGGTTGAGCAATCAGCCCCAGCATTTT. The chain employs TRBV27 and TRBJ1-5, with a weak D call TRBD1 (5 bases). CDR1 and CDR2 from the germline V gene are MNHEY and SMNVEV (reference sequence). CDR3 length: 14 residues. The germline V and J ends were trimmed by 4 bases and 1 base, with 8 bases remaining between them.

The rearrangement links TRBV4-1 to TRBJ1-2; 7 nucleotides align to TRBD1. The germline CDR1 and CDR2 sequences are MGHRA and YSYEKL. This CDR3 has 16 amino acids. Germline trimming cut 2 bases from V and 8 bases from J; bases unmatched to any gene: 14. CDR3 DNA: TGCGCCAGCAGCCAACCCAGAAACGGCAGGGGGAAAGGCTACACCTTC. It is translated as CASSQPRNGRGKGYTF.

The DNA for the CDR3 is TGTGCCAGTAGAAAGCGGGAGGACGAGACCCAGTACTTC. Translation: CASRKREDETQYF. The chain combines TRBV19 with TRBJ2-5; 9 nucleotides align to TRBD2. CDR1 LNHDA and CDR2 SQIVND come from the germline V gene (reference sequence). V was clipped by 6 bases and J by 5 bases; unmatched bases: 4. The CDR3 spans 13 residues.

This rearrangement joins TRBV11-3 to TRBJ1-3; D gene unclear. Trimming stripped 5 bases from V and 2 bases from J, with 13 bases between. Germline CDR1 reads SGHNT; CDR2 reads YENEEA. CDR3 size: 15 residues. The CDR3 protein is CASSPVTGPGNTIYF. As DNA, the CDR3 is TGTGCCAGCAGCCCCGTTACGGGCCCTGGAAACACCATATATTTT.

CDR3 residues: CASSIVGTNEKLFF. CDR3 nucleotide sequence: TGTGCCAGTAGTATAGTGGGGACTAATGAAAAACTGTTTTTT. V and J are TRBV19 and TRBJ1-4; D not certain. Trimming cost V 1 base and J 2 bases, with 5 bases left between them. CDR3 length: 14 amino acids. Germline V gene data show CDR1 as LNHDA and CDR2 as SQIVND (reference sequence).

The V call is TRBV5-4, the J call TRBJ1-2; unclear D gene. The germline V gene has CDR1 SGHNT and CDR2 YYREEE (reference sequence). Trimming took off 4 bases at V and 6 bases at J, with 13 bases between the two ends. The CDR3 is 13 residues long. CDR3 loop: CASSRSPGNGYTF. The DNA for the CDR3 is TGTGCCAGCAGCCGATCCCCGGGAAATGGCTACACCTTC.

The CDR3 bases are TGTGCCATCAGTGGCAGAACTAGCGGGAGGGTCGTGGGCACCGGGGAGCTGTTTTTT. Translating it yields CAISGRTSGRVVGTGELFF. The V call is TRBV10-3, the J call TRBJ2-2; 13 nucleotides line up with TRBD2. CDR1 and CDR2 (germline): ENHRY, SYGVKD. CDR3 length: 19 amino acids. V shed 4 bases and J 4 bases; nucleotides not matched to a gene: 12.